Below are 7 T cell receptor beta chains sequenced from a single sample in a study of blood T cell repertoires in COVID-19. Sequencing used immunoSEQ multiplex PCR; TCRdb keeps in-frame clones, though not all of them. The data show roughly 230,000 clones, with 80% to 85% seen just once and 4% to 5.5% held by the top ten. Material for sequencing was peripheral blood. The receptors stem from a man aged 50 to 59 with active or convalescent COVID-19.

The chain combines TRBV5-1 with TRBJ2-3; D is unresolved. Germline lookup yields CDR1 SGHRS and CDR2 YFSETQ. The CDR3 extends over 14 amino acids. With 0 bases removed from V and 8 bases from J, the gap between germline ends came to 13 bases. This CDR3 reads CASSLDPSSGTQYF. In DNA form, the CDR3 reads TGCGCCAGCAGCTTGGACCCGTCATCGGGTACGCAGTATTTT.

The V call is TRBV5-4, the J call TRBJ2-5; D might be TRBD2 (5 bases). V was cut by 5 bases and J by 1 base, with 12 bases left in between. The CDR3 extends over 14 amino acids. CDR1 is SGHNT and CDR2 is YYREEE in the germline V gene (reference sequence). The CDR3 loop reads CASRQDLSQETQYF. CDR3 DNA: TGTGCCAGCAGGCAGGACTTATCCCAAGAGACCCAGTACTTC.

This rearrangement joins TRBV5-4 to TRBJ1-6; tentative D call: TRBD1 (5 bases). Germline CDR1 reads SGHNT; CDR2 reads YYREEE (reference sequence). This CDR3 is 17 amino acids long. Trimming pared 5 bases from V and 2 bases from J, leaving 17 bases between. Here the CDR3 reads CASRRDRRLAYNSPLHF. The CDR3 DNA reads TGTGCCAGCAGGCGGGACCGTCGGTTGGCCTATAATTCACCCCTCCACTTT.

This clone turned up a few times. V gene TRBV19 combines with J gene TRBJ1-1; D remains ambiguous. CDR1 is LNHDA and CDR2 is SQIVND in the germline V gene (reference sequence). The V gene lost 5 bases and the J gene lost 1 base, with 8 bases spanning the gap. CDR3 length: 13 amino acids. CDR3 residues: CASSPQRNTEAFF. CDR3 sequence (DNA): TGTGCCAGTAGTCCACAGAGGAACACTGAAGCTTTCTTT.

This clone was detected once. The chain uses TRBV4-3 and TRBJ2-5, with D maybe TRBD2 (6 bases). This CDR3 has 17 residues. Germline V gene sequence: CDR1 LGHNA, CDR2 YSLEER. V lost 0 bases and J 5 bases, leaving 19 bases between the germline ends. The CDR3 spells CASSQELVGGVGETQYF. As DNA, the CDR3 is TGCGCCAGCAGCCAAGAACTAGTGGGGGGAGTGGGGGAGACCCAGTACTTC.

This clone occurred once. This rearrangement joins TRBV5-4 to TRBJ2-5, with 7 nucleotides matching TRBD2. Germline V gene lookup returns CDR1 SGHNT and CDR2 YYREEE (reference sequence). The CDR3 loop spans 16 amino acids. Unmatched junction bases numbered 10, after V lost 0 bases and J lost 5 bases. CDR3 loop: CASSLAGAGREETQYF. In DNA form, the CDR3 reads TGTGCCAGCAGCTTGGCCGGGGCAGGGCGGGAGGAGACCCAGTACTTC.

This clone was seen just once. The chain couples TRBV5-1 to TRBJ1-1; D perhaps matches TRBD1 (5 bases). V was trimmed by 7 bases and J by 0 bases, leaving 13 bases between them. Germline assignment: CDR1 SGHRS and CDR2 YFSETQ. This CDR3 spans 14 amino acids. In nucleotides, the CDR3 is TGCGCCAGCGGACAAGGAAGTTTGAACACTGAAGCTTTCTTT. It specifies CASGQGSLNTEAFF. The full variable domain, in which reference TRBV5-1 and TRBJ1-1 provide the parts outside the CDR3, is KAGVTQTPRYLIKTRGQQVTLSCSPISGHRSVSWYQQTPGQGLQFLFEYFSETQRNKGNFPGRFSGRQFSNSRSEMNVSTLELGDSALYLCASGQGSLNTEAFFGQGTRLTVV.